The 9 T cell receptor beta chains presented below share a single source sample, sequenced in a study of shared clonotypes between healthy human individuals. TCRdb's copy holds only in-frame clones and misses some; the assay was immunoSEQ multiplex PCR. The sample records roughly 1 million clones, under 80% being singletons. Sequencing was carried out using memory CD4+ T cells sorted from blood. Specified subset: CD45RA-negative fraction. The receptors stem from a man aged 18 to 30 in good health.

This clone showed up just a few times. The rearrangement links TRBV27 to TRBJ1-6; a possible D gene is TRBD1 (5 bases). CDR3 length: 14 amino acids. Germline assignment: CDR1 MNHEY and CDR2 SMNVEV (reference sequence). Trimming took 6 bases from V and 7 from J, leaving 13 bases between them. In DNA form, the CDR3 reads TGTGCCAGCAGATCTCAGGGTGGGAATTCACCCCTCCACTTT. Encoded protein: CASRSQGGNSPLHF.

The chain uses TRBV11-2 and TRBJ2-3; D remains unclear. Germline lookup yields CDR1 SGHAT and CDR2 FQNNGV. V gave up 2 bases and J gave up 1 base, with 10 bases separating them. The CDR3 is 15 amino acids. DNA for the CDR3: TGTGCCAGCAGCTTATCCCCTGTAGGCACAGATACGCAGTATTTT. Its translation is CASSLSPVGTDTQYF.

This clone was seen more than once but under ten times. The sample holds other DNA sequences that translate to the same CDR3. The chain employs TRBV7-9 and TRBJ2-5; possible D gene TRBD2, 6 bases. Per the germline V gene, CDR1 is SEHNR and CDR2 is FQNEAQ (reference sequence). The CDR3 loop spans 15 amino acids. V was pared by 2 bases and J by 5 bases, with 15 bases between. CDR3 in DNA: TGTGCCAGCAGCTTAAGGCTAGCGACCCAGGAGACCCAGTACTTC. Translation gives CASSLRLATQETQYF.

The chain links TRBV12-5 to TRBJ2-1; 8 nucleotides agree with TRBD2. This CDR3 is 18 amino acids long. Germline V gene data show CDR1 as LGHNT and CDR2 as FRNRAP. Germline trimming cut 7 bases from V and 0 bases from J; bases unmatched to any gene: 14. Here the CDR3 DNA reads TGTGCTAGTGTCTCTGGCGGGAGGCCCCTAAGCTCCTACAATGAGCAGTTCTTC. It specifies CASVSGGRPLSSYNEQFF.

The chain carries TRBV7-9 and TRBJ1-2; D uncertain. This CDR3 has 13 amino acids. CDR1 and CDR2 from the germline V gene are SEHNR and FQNEAQ (reference sequence). V was clipped by 1 base and J by 8 bases, with 11 bases between them. CDR3 nucleotide sequence: TGTGCCAGCAGCTTAGGGACCGCCGAGGGCTACACCTTC. It encodes CASSLGTAEGYTF.

The V call is TRBV6-5, the J call TRBJ1-1; no definite D call. CDR1 is MNHEY, CDR2 SVGAGI, per germline. The CDR3 has 13 residues. Trimming left V 6 bases short and J 5 bases short, with 13 bases between. CDR3: CASSGVRKTEAFF. In DNA, the CDR3 is TGTGCCAGCAGCGGGGTGAGGAAGACTGAAGCTTTCTTT.

The gene calls are TRBV19 and TRBJ2-5; the match to TRBD2 covers 7 bases. V shed 2 bases, J shed 5 bases, and the junction held 5 bases outside the gene matches. This CDR3 spans 14 amino acids. Per germline, CDR1 LNHDA and CDR2 SQIVND (reference sequence). In DNA form, the CDR3 reads TGTGCCAGTAGTATAAGGGCCGGGAGGGAGACCCAGTACTTC. As protein: CASSIRAGRETQYF.

This clone was detected a few times. The rearrangement joins TRBV11-2 to TRBJ2-3; D could derive from TRBD1 or TRBD2 (5 bases each). The CDR3 has 14 amino acids. Germline V gives CDR1 SGHAT, CDR2 FQNNGV. The V end was cut by 5 bases, the J end by 6 bases, with 15 bases between. This CDR3 reads CASSGLGTTDTQYF. In DNA form, the CDR3 reads TGTGCCAGCAGCGGATTGGGGACGACTGATACGCAGTATTTT.

This clone turned up a few times. The CDR3 nucleotides are TGCAGCGTCGCCGGGACTAGCGGGGGGGTGAAGCAGTATTTT. Amino acids: CSVAGTSGGVKQYF. The rearrangement links TRBV29-1 to TRBJ2-3, with 16 bases matching TRBD2. This CDR3 spans 14 amino acids. V shed 6 bases and J 11 bases; nucleotides not matched to a gene: 8. Germline CDR1 reads SQVTM; CDR2 reads ANQGSEA.